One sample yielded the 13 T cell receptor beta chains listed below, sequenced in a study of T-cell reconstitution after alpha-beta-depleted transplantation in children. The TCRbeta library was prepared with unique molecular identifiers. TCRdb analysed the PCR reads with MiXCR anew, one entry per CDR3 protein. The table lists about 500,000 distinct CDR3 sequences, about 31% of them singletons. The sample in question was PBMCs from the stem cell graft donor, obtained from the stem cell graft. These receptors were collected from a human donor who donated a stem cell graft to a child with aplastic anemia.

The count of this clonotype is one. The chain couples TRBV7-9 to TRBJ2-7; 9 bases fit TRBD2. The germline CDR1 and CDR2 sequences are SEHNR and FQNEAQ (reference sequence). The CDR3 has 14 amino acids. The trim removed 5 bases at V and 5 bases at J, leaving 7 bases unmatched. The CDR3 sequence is CASSLPGLAHEQYV. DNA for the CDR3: TGTGCCAGCAGCCTCCCGGGACTAGCCCACGAGCAGTACGTC.

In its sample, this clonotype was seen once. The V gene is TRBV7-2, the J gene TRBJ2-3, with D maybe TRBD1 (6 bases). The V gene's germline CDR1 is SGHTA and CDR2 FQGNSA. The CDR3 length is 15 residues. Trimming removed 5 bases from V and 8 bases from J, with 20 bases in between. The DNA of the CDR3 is TGTGCCAGCAGCGCCGGGACATTCGGTATGGGTACGCAGTATTTT. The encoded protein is CASSAGTFGMGTQYF.

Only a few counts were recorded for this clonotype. The chain's CDR3 is CASSLGTGGRETQYF. The CDR3 bases are TGCGCCAGCAGCTTGGGGACAGGGGGCCGGGAGACCCAGTACTTC. The J gene is TRBJ2-5, the V gene TRBV5-1; TRBD1 matches 11 bases. The ends lost 0 bases at V and 5 bases at J; junction bases unmatched: 3. The CDR3 contains 15 residues. Germline CDR1 is SGHRS and CDR2 is YFSETQ. The full variable domain, rest sourced from reference TRBV5-1 and TRBJ2-5, is KAGVTQTPRYLIKTRGQQVTLSCSPISGHRSVSWYQQTPGQGLQFLFEYFSETQRNKGNFPGRFSGRQFSNSRSEMNVSTLELGDSALYLCASSLGTGGRETQYFGPGTRLLVL.

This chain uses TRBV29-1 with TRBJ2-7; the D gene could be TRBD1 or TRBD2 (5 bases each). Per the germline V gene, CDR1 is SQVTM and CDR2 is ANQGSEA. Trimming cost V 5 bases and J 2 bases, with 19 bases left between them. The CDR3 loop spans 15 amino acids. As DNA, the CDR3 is TGCAGCGTTCTTATTACTCGGGACGGAGCCTACGAGCAGTACTTC. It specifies CSVLITRDGAYEQYF.

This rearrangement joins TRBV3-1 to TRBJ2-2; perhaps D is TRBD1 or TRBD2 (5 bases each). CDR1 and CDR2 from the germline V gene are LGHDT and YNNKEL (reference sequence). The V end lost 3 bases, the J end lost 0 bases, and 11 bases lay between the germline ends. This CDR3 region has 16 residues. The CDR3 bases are TGTGCCAGCAGCCAGCCGGGACCGACGAACACCGGGGAGCTGTTTTTT. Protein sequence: CASSQPGPTNTGELFF.

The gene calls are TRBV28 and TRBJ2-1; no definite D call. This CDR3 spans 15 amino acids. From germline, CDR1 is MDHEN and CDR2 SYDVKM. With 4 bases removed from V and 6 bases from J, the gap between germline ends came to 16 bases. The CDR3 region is CASSSPGRRFNEQFF. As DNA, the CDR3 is TGTGCCAGCAGTTCGCCGGGCCGACGTTTCAATGAGCAGTTCTTC.

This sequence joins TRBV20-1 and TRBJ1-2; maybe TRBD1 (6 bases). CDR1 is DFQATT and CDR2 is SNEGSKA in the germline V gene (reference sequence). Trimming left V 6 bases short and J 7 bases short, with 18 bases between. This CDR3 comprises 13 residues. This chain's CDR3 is CSALREGGSGYTF. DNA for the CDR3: TGCAGTGCCCTTCGGGAGGGGGGAAGTGGCTACACCTTC.

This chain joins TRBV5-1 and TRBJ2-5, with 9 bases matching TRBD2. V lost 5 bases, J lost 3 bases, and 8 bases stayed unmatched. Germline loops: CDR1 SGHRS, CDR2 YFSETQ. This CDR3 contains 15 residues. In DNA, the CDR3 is TGCGCCAGCAGTCCTCTACTAGCGGGTGAAGAGACCCAGTACTTC. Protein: CASSPLLAGEETQYF.

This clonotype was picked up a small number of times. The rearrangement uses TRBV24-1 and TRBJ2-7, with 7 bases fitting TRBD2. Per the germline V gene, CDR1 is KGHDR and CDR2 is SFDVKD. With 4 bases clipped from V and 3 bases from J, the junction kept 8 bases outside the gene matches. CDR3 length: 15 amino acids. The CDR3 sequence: CATSESTAGLYEQYF. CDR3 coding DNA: TGTGCCACCAGTGAGTCGACAGCGGGGCTCTACGAGCAGTACTTC.

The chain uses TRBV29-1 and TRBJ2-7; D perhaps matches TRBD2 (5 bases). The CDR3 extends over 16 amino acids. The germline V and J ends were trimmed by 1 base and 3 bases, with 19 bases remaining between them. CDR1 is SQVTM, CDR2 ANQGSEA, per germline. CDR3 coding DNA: TGCAGCGTTGAAGGGAGCGGAGAGGGCCCTCACTACGAGCAGTACTTC. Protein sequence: CSVEGSGEGPHYEQYF.

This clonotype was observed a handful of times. Here the CDR3 DNA reads TGTGCCAGCTCACCAATCCGGGGTACCGATGGAAACACCATATATTTT. Translating it yields CASSPIRGTDGNTIYF. The V gene is TRBV18, the J gene TRBJ1-3; D not certain. From germline, CDR1 is KGHSH and CDR2 LQKENI. The CDR3 has 16 residues. V was clipped by 2 bases and J by 3 bases, with 14 bases between them.

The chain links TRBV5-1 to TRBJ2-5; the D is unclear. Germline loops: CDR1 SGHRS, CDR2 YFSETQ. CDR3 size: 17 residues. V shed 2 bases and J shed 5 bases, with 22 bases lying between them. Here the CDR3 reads CASSLEFEPRQGETQYF. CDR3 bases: TGCGCCAGCAGCTTAGAGTTTGAACCCAGACAAGGGGAGACCCAGTACTTC.

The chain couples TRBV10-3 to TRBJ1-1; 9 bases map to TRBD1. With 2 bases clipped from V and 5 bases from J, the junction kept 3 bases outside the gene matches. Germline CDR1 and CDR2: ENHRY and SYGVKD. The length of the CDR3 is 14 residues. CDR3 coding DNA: TGTGCCATCAGTGAGGCACAGGGGGCAACTGAAGCTTTCTTT. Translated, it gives CAISEAQGATEAFF.